These 7 T cell receptor beta chains came from one sample sequenced in a study of blood T cell repertoires in COVID-19. The repertoire was sequenced with immunoSEQ multiplex PCR; TCRdb's copy has only in-frame clones and lacks some. Of about 160,000 clones in the sample, 85% to 95% were seen once. Sequencing used peripheral blood. The receptor set was obtained from a man aged 50 or older with acute or convalescent COVID-19.

The gene calls are TRBV18 and TRBJ1-2; D not resolved. The V end was cut by 4 bases, the J end by 6 bases, with 12 bases between. Per the germline V gene, CDR1 is KGHSH and CDR2 is LQKENI. This CDR3 contains 13 residues. Here the CDR3 reads CASSLPDFNGYTF. The CDR3 DNA sequence: TGTGCCAGCTCACTCCCGGACTTCAATGGCTACACCTTC.

The chain links TRBV27 to TRBJ2-1; 7 bases map to TRBD2. Per the germline V gene, CDR1 is MNHEY and CDR2 is SMNVEV (reference sequence). The CDR3 has 13 residues. After removal of 2 bases from V and 8 bases from J, the junction contained 3 bases not matched to a gene. CDR3 protein: CASSLIREDEQFF. The CDR3 DNA reads TGTGCCAGCAGTTTAATTCGGGAGGATGAGCAGTTCTTC.

The chain links TRBV10-2 to TRBJ1-1; D possibly corresponds to TRBD1 (6 bases). V was cut by 6 bases and J by 4 bases, with 15 bases left in between. The CDR3 is 14 residues long. The germline V gene has CDR1 WSHSY and CDR2 SAAADI. The CDR3 nucleotides are TGCGCCAGCAGGAAGGACAGCGTACCCACTGAAGCTTTCTTT. Translating gives CASRKDSVPTEAFF.

This chain connects TRBV11-2 to TRBJ1-6; D gene unclear. Germline CDR1 and CDR2: SGHAT and FQNNGV. The ends were cut back, 2 bases at V and 7 bases at J, with 9 bases in the middle. The CDR3 contains 14 residues. The DNA of the CDR3 is TGTGCCAGCAGCTTAAGTGACACAAATTCACCCCTCCACTTT. Translated, it gives CASSLSDTNSPLHF. Together with reference TRBV11-2 and TRBJ1-6, the CDR3 gives the full variable domain: EAGVAQSPRYKIIEKRQSVAFWCNPISGHATLYWYQQILGQGPKLLIQFQNNGVVDDSQLPKDRFSAERLKGVDSTLKIQPAKLEDSAVYLCASSLSDTNSPLHFGNGTRLTVT.

V gene TRBV7-9 combines with J gene TRBJ2-1; D not certain. The CDR3 extends over 13 amino acids. Trimming left V 3 bases short and J 4 bases short, with 7 bases between. Germline V gene lookup returns CDR1 SEHNR and CDR2 FQNEAQ (reference sequence). This CDR3 reads CASSFGGYNEQFF. The CDR3 DNA reads TGTGCCAGCAGCTTCGGCGGATACAATGAGCAGTTCTTC.

The CDR3 spells CASRLGWGGYTF. CDR3 sequence (DNA): TGTGCCAGCAGACTTGGGTGGGGCGGCTACACCTTC. J is TRBJ1-2 and V is TRBV7-9; a weak D match, TRBD1 (5 bases). This CDR3 contains 12 residues. In germline, CDR1 is SEHNR, CDR2 FQNEAQ (reference sequence). Trimming shortened V by 6 bases and J by 8 bases, and 13 bases separated the two germline ends.

The chain combines TRBV6-5 with TRBJ1-2; 7 nucleotides agree with TRBD1. J gave up 4 bases and V 6 bases, and 8 bases lay outside the gene matches. This CDR3 comprises 14 residues. In germline, CDR1 is MNHEY, CDR2 SVGAGI. The CDR3 DNA follows: TGTGCCAGCAGACTCTCGCAGGGGGGCTATGGCTACACCTTC. This gives the protein CASRLSQGGYGYTF.